A single T cell receptor (beta chain) is shown here with its context. Its antigen remains unidentified. cDNA synthesis was performed in eight separate reactions for each sample. TCRdb re-called the 5' RACE reads; every CDR3 protein appears as one record, without DNA. The table for this sample gives roughly 200,000 distinct CDR3 sequences. These data are taken from a study of monozygotic twins with inflammatory bowel disease. Broader study findings: Support for a single strong signal or clonotype associated with IBD was absent. Added variability in patient repertoires may stem from differing immunosuppressive treatments. Inverse Simpson values showed less TCRbeta diversity in IBD patients than in their healthy co-twins.

The CDR3 has 15 amino acids. Germline CDR1 and CDR2: SEHNR and FQNEAQ (reference sequence). Sample: blood. This chain links TRBV7-9 with TRBJ2-2; TCRdb lists TRBD1, though no DNA is available to test this call. The clonotype was recovered from a human donor with ulcerative colitis or Crohn's disease, or a healthy co-twin of an affected twin (not recorded which). CDR3 sequence reads: CASRGVGVSPGELFF.